The 28 T cell receptor beta chains below come from one sample, sequenced in a study of T-cell memory formation after mild COVID-19. TCRdb redid the calling of the 5' RACE reads with MiXCR, one entry per CDR3 protein. Found here are roughly 450,000 distinct CDR3 sequences, over 15% of them singletons; the top ten hold 9% to 15%. The sequenced sample was PBMCs or a T cell subset sorted from them (not recorded which). All receptors come from an adult woman who had mild COVID-19 (a few samples of this study predate the infection). Cell type and time point are not known.

The J gene is TRBJ1-4, the V gene TRBV4-3; D is possibly TRBD1 (5 bases). The CDR3 contains 15 residues. Trimming stripped 5 bases from V and 4 bases from J, with 14 bases between. Germline CDR1 LGHNA, CDR2 YSLEER. This CDR3 reads CASSYQIDSNEKLFF. The CDR3 nucleotides read TGCGCCAGCAGCTACCAGATAGACAGTAATGAAAAACTGTTTTTT.

The V and J genes are TRBV20-1 and TRBJ2-7; 7 nucleotides match TRBD2. The CDR3 has 15 residues. The germline gives CDR1 DFQATT, CDR2 SNEGSKA (reference sequence). V shed 1 base, J shed 2 bases, and the junction held 8 bases outside the gene matches. CDR3 sequence (DNA): TGCAGTGCTAGAGTACCGGGGACTAACCCCTACGAGCAGTACTTC. Protein: CSARVPGTNPYEQYF.

The V and J genes are TRBV6-2 or TRBV6-3 and TRBJ1-2, with D possibly TRBD1 on 6 matching bases. Germline CDR1 is MNHEY and CDR2 is SVGEGT. Deletions cut 6 bases from V and 9 bases from J, with 23 bases between. The CDR3 sequence is 15 residues long. This CDR3 is CASRPPAPGARSYTF. DNA for the CDR3: TGTGCCAGCAGACCACCCGCCCCAGGGGCCCGAAGCTACACCTTC.

The rearrangement uses TRBV29-1 and TRBJ2-1, with 9 positions matching TRBD1. In germline, CDR1 is SQVTM, CDR2 ANQGSEA. J lost 8 bases, V lost 8 bases, and 13 bases had no gene match. This CDR3 region has 14 residues. CDR3 amino acids: CSSTKGQGGDEQFF. In DNA, the CDR3 is TGCAGCTCTACCAAGGGACAGGGAGGGGATGAGCAGTTCTTC.

The rearrangement uses TRBV18 and TRBJ1-6, with D uncertain. There are 15 residues in the CDR3. Deletions cut 6 bases from V and 7 bases from J, with 16 bases between. Germline V gene data show CDR1 as KGHSH and CDR2 as LQKENI. CDR3 sequence: CASSPKRDTNSPLHF. CDR3 bases: TGTGCCAGCTCCCCCAAGCGTGACACCAATTCACCCCTCCACTTT.

V usage is TRBV2 and J usage is TRBJ2-3; 9 bases align to TRBD2. CDR3 length equals 15 residues. The germline CDR1 and CDR2 sequences are SNHLY and FYNNEI. V lost 0 bases to trimming and J lost 4 bases; unmatched junction nucleotides: 2. In nucleotides, the CDR3 is TGTGCCAGCAGTGAAGCCGAGCGGGAGGCAGATACGCAGTATTTT. It yields the protein CASSEAEREADTQYF.

In this sample, this clonotype turned up a few times. The rearrangement joins TRBV29-1 to TRBJ2-1; TRBD1 agrees at 10 bases. Germline CDR1 and CDR2: SQVTM and ANQGSEA. V gave up 7 bases and J gave up 8 bases; unmatched junction bases: 5. The CDR3 loop spans 12 amino acids. CDR3 loop: CSAGTGVHEQFF. CDR3 coding DNA: TGCAGCGCGGGGACAGGGGTCCATGAGCAGTTCTTC.

The table lists this clonotype with a few counts. The V call is TRBV29-1, the J call TRBJ2-7, with D tentatively TRBD2 (5 bases). In germline, CDR1 is SQVTM, CDR2 ANQGSEA. V was clipped by 6 bases and J by 2 bases, with 17 bases between them. This CDR3 contains 14 residues. CDR3 nucleotide sequence: TGCAGCGTCGCCGGGGTGGACTCCCCCTACGAGCAGTACTTC. The encoded protein is CSVAGVDSPYEQYF.

V gene TRBV13 combines with J gene TRBJ2-7, with a tentative D call TRBD2 (6 bases). V shed 4 bases and J shed 2 bases, with 12 bases lying between them. The CDR3 consists of 14 residues. CDR1 PRHDT and CDR2 FYEKMQ come from the germline V gene (reference sequence). The CDR3 is CASSSAGSTYEQYF. The CDR3 DNA reads TGTGCCAGCAGCTCCGCGGGGTCCACCTACGAGCAGTACTTC.

This clonotype has more than one count but fewer than ten. This chain links TRBV9 with TRBJ2-1; D may be TRBD1 (6 bases). Between the trimmed V and J ends, which lost 0 bases and 1 base, there was a span of 8 bases. The germline CDR1 and CDR2 sequences are SGDLS and YYNGEE. This CDR3 region has 15 residues. CDR3 loop: CASSVEGESYNEQFF. CDR3 nucleotides: TGTGCCAGCAGCGTAGAGGGGGAGTCCTACAATGAGCAGTTCTTC.

There are a few counts of this clonotype. The rearrangement links TRBV3-1 to TRBJ2-5; TRBD1 agrees at 9 bases. The CDR3 is 15 amino acids. Trimming took 1 base from V and 4 from J; bases not matched to a gene: 4. Germline CDR1 LGHDT, CDR2 YNNKEL (reference sequence). CDR3 bases: TGTGCCAGCAGCCAAGGAGGGACAGGGTTAGAGACCCAGTACTTC. Its protein product is CASSQGGTGLETQYF.

The chain couples TRBV5-1 to TRBJ1-2; D is ambiguous. The CDR3 loop spans 13 amino acids. Germline V lookup: CDR1 SGHRS, CDR2 YFSETQ. Trimming shortened V by 3 bases and J by 2 bases, and 8 bases separated the two germline ends. The CDR3 DNA reads TGCGCCAGCAGCTCCGGACTGAACTATGGCTACACCTTC. Translating gives CASSSGLNYGYTF.

DNA for the CDR3: TGTGCCAGCAGCCAAGCGATCAGGGACTTCCCAAACTATGGCTACACCTTC. Translating it yields CASSQAIRDFPNYGYTF. The rearrangement uses TRBV4-2 and TRBJ1-2, with D perhaps TRBD1 (5 bases). CDR1 LGHNA and CDR2 YNFKEQ come from the germline V gene. Trimming shortened V by 1 base and J by 2 bases, and 17 bases separated the two germline ends. This CDR3 contains 17 residues.

The chain joins TRBV6-6 to TRBJ2-3; D not resolved. This CDR3 is 13 amino acids long. Germline-derived CDR1 and CDR2 are MNHNY and SVGAGI (reference sequence). V was pared by 11 bases and J by 0 bases, with 12 bases between. The DNA for the CDR3 is TGTGCCGCAAAGGATCTAAGCACAGATACGCAGTATTTT. Protein: CAAKDLSTDTQYF.

The chain combines TRBV7-6 with TRBJ2-1; possible D gene TRBD1, 6 bases. Trimming left V 1 base short and J 9 bases short, with 19 bases between. This CDR3 spans 16 amino acids. Germline lookup yields CDR1 SGHVS and CDR2 FNYEAQ. The CDR3 sequence: CASSLDPGRQEAEQFF. The CDR3 DNA follows: TGTGCCAGCAGCTTAGATCCGGGAAGACAGGAGGCTGAGCAGTTCTTC.

The genes are TRBV24-1 and TRBJ2-7, with 7 bases lining up with TRBD1. CDR3 length equals 16 residues. With V trimmed by 2 bases and J by 1 base, 7 bases remained unmatched. Germline V gives CDR1 KGHDR, CDR2 SFDVKD. For the CDR3, the DNA is TGTGCCACCAGTGATTCCCCAGGGGACAGATCCTACGAGCAGTACTTC. Translated: CATSDSPGDRSYEQYF.

This clonotype was recorded a few times. The genes are TRBV5-6 and TRBJ2-3; D is uncertain. Germline V gene sequence: CDR1 SGHDT, CDR2 YYEEEE. The V gene lost 0 bases and the J gene lost 1 base, with 9 bases spanning the gap. The CDR3 is made up of 15 amino acids. The CDR3 region is CASSLEGSGTDTQYF. The CDR3 region has the DNA TGTGCCAGCAGCTTGGAGGGAAGTGGCACAGATACGCAGTATTTT.

The chain carries TRBV12-3 or TRBV12-4 and TRBJ2-2; TRBD2 is a possible D gene (5 bases). The length of the CDR3 is 16 residues. V was cut by 3 bases and J by 0 bases, with 11 bases left in between. The chain's CDR3 is CASSLWEPSNTGELFF. CDR3 DNA: TGTGCCAGCAGTTTGTGGGAGCCGTCGAACACCGGGGAGCTGTTTTTT.

This clonotype has more than one count but fewer than ten. V and J are TRBV6-5 and TRBJ1-1; D call uncertain. There are 15 residues in the CDR3. V lost 0 bases to trimming and J lost 4 bases, with 12 bases between them. Germline V gene lookup returns CDR1 MNHEY and CDR2 SVGAGI. The CDR3 DNA reads TGTGCCAGCAGTTACTCGAGGTGGGGAGTCACTGAAGCTTTCTTT. Encoded protein: CASSYSRWGVTEAFF.

This clonotype has a handful of counts. The chain has TRBV7-2 and TRBJ2-1; D gene unclear. CDR1 is SGHTA, CDR2 FQGNSA, per germline. This CDR3 comprises 15 residues. V gave up 6 bases and J gave up 0 bases, with 12 bases separating them. CDR3 nucleotides: TGTGCCAGCAGGGTTGCGGCCAGCTCCTACAATGAGCAGTTCTTC. This encodes CASRVAASSYNEQFF.

This clonotype was observed a handful of times. The chain joins TRBV7-9 to TRBJ2-5, with 8 bases fitting TRBD1. Germline V gene data show CDR1 as SEHNR and CDR2 as FQNEAQ (reference sequence). The CDR3 has 14 amino acids. V lost 5 bases, J lost 5 bases, and 7 bases stayed unmatched. This chain's CDR3 is CASSRQGYGETQYF. CDR3 DNA: TGTGCCAGCAGCAGACAGGGGTACGGGGAGACCCAGTACTTC.

This chain connects TRBV12-3 or TRBV12-4 to TRBJ2-7; 14 bases are shared with TRBD2. With V trimmed by 6 bases and J by 0 bases, 4 bases remained unmatched. The CDR3 has 16 residues. In DNA form, the CDR3 reads TGTGCCAGCAGCCCTGGACTAGCGGGGGGCTCCTACGAGCAGTACTTC. It codes for CASSPGLAGGSYEQYF.

This clonotype has a count of ten or more. The chain carries TRBV6-5 and TRBJ2-3; D ambiguous. The ends were cut back, 6 bases at V and 0 bases at J, with 10 bases in the middle. Germline CDR1 and CDR2: MNHEY and SVGAGI. The CDR3 contains 14 residues. The CDR3 sequence is CASSVRRSTDTQYF. The CDR3 nucleotides read TGTGCCAGCAGCGTCCGGCGAAGCACAGATACGCAGTATTTT.

This clonotype occurred a few times. This sequence joins TRBV12-3 or TRBV12-4 and TRBJ1-2, with 7 bases identical to TRBD1. This CDR3 region has 12 residues. Trimming cost V 5 bases and J 14 bases; bases outside gene matches: 11. DNA for the CDR3: TGTGCCAGCAGTCCGTGGGACAGAAGTAAGACCTTC. Translating it yields CASSPWDRSKTF.

The genes are TRBV5-5 and TRBJ2-7, with D possibly TRBD1 on 5 matching bases. Deletions cut 1 base from V and 7 bases from J, with 15 bases between. Germline CDR1 reads SGHKS; CDR2 reads YYEKEE (reference sequence). The CDR3 is 14 amino acids. CDR3 coding DNA: TGTGCCAGCAGCTTGTGGCAGGGTACTTGGGAGCAGTACTTC. It codes for CASSLWQGTWEQYF.

Regarding this clonotype: This may stem from a read error, because a much larger clone lies one nucleotide away. This chain uses TRBV7-9 with TRBJ2-5; possible D gene TRBD2, 7 bases. V was cut by 6 bases and J by 3 bases, with 17 bases left in between. The CDR3 sequence is 15 residues long. From germline, CDR1 is SEHNR and CDR2 FQNEAQ (reference sequence). CDR3 bases: TGTGCCAGCAGTCCCCGGGGGGCCAACAAAGAGACCCAGTACTTC. Amino acid sequence: CASSPRGANKETQYF.

This clonotype was picked up a small number of times. The chain couples TRBV27 to TRBJ2-3; TRBD2 matches at 11 bases. The CDR3 totals 17 residues. Germline trimming cut 4 bases from V and 4 bases from J; bases unmatched to any gene: 10. Germline CDR1 MNHEY, CDR2 SMNVEV (reference sequence). CDR3 sequence reads: CASSSLGLAVGPDTQYF. As DNA, the CDR3 is TGTGCCAGCAGTTCTCTGGGACTAGCGGTTGGCCCAGATACGCAGTATTTT.

There are many counts of this clonotype. The chain is built from TRBV12-3 or TRBV12-4 and TRBJ1-1; 10 nucleotides line up with TRBD1. The CDR3 length is 15 residues. V was pared by 4 bases and J by 7 bases, with 9 bases of the junction left unmatched. The CDR3 loop is CASSSPVRTGGEAFF. CDR3 coding DNA: TGTGCCAGCAGTTCCCCCGTCCGGACAGGGGGTGAAGCTTTCTTT.